Shown below are 15 T cell receptor beta chains from a single sample sequenced in a study of CD8 T cells in Susac syndrome. Roughly 0.45 to 1 ug RNA was reverse transcribed with random hexamers. TCRdb processed the immunoSEQ multiplex PCR reads anew with MiXCR; each CDR3 protein has one entry. The sample has under 250,000 distinct CDR3 sequences; 94% are singletons. Sequencing was performed on CD4+ T cells from PBMCs. Receptor source: a human donor with Susac syndrome.

The chain uses TRBV2 and TRBJ2-7, with 7 bases lining up with TRBD1. CDR1 is SNHLY, CDR2 FYNNEI, per germline. The J segment lost 11 bases and the V segment lost 2 bases, leaving 15 bases of the junction unmatched. This CDR3 is 15 amino acids long. Here the CDR3 reads CASSESSSTGALEYF. The CDR3 DNA reads TGTGCCAGCAGTGAAAGTAGCAGTACAGGGGCATTGGAGTACTTC.

The rearrangement joins TRBV12-3 or TRBV12-4 to TRBJ1-6, with 9 bases aligning to TRBD1. The V gene end was trimmed by 3 bases and the J gene end by 9 bases; junction bases not matched to a gene: 9. The CDR3 contains 16 residues. The CDR3 DNA reads TGTGCCAGCAGTTTCCTTTCGGACAGGGGTGGTTCACCCCTCCACTTT. It codes for CASSFLSDRGGSPLHF.

The V and J genes are TRBV19 and TRBJ2-1, with 11 bases lining up with TRBD2. V lost 8 bases to trimming and J lost 5 bases; unmatched junction nucleotides: 8. CDR3 length: 15 amino acids. Germline V gene sequence: CDR1 LNHDA, CDR2 SQIVND (reference sequence). The CDR3 DNA sequence: TGTGCCAGTGGAAAGATTAGCGGGGGGGACAATGAGCAGTTCTTC. It encodes CASGKISGGDNEQFF.

The chain is built from TRBV10-2 and TRBJ1-3; D is possibly TRBD1 (6 bases). V lost 6 bases, J lost 6 bases, and 15 bases lay in between. CDR3 length: 14 amino acids. Germline V gene data show CDR1 as WSHSY and CDR2 as SAAADI. The CDR3 reads CASRLPGQENTIYF. In DNA, the CDR3 is TGCGCCAGCAGGCTGCCGGGACAAGAAAACACCATATATTTT.

J is TRBJ1-1 and V is TRBV20-1; TRBD1 might be the D (6 bases). Trimming pared 5 bases from V and 4 bases from J, leaving 14 bases between. Germline V gene lookup returns CDR1 DFQATT and CDR2 SNEGSKA (reference sequence). The CDR3 covers 13 residues. CDR3 bases: TGCAGTGCTCTTTTGGACAGCTTCACTGAAGCTTTCTTT. Encoded protein: CSALLDSFTEAFF.

The gene calls are TRBV5-1 and TRBJ1-1, with D uncertain. The CDR3 is 13 residues long. Germline V gives CDR1 SGHRS, CDR2 YFSETQ. Trimming removed 0 bases from V and 3 bases from J, with 6 bases in between. The CDR3 region has the DNA TGCGCCAGCAGCTTGGGCGGCCACACTGAAGCTTTCTTT. This translates into CASSLGGHTEAFF.

The J gene is TRBJ1-1, the V gene TRBV5-1; 10 bases match TRBD1. J lost 3 bases, V lost 5 bases, and 13 bases had no gene match. The V gene's germline CDR1 is SGHRS and CDR2 YFSETQ. The CDR3 covers 17 residues. Written as DNA, the CDR3 is TGCGCCAGCAGACGGGACAGGGGAGTCTTTGTGGACACTGAAGCTTTCTTT. This translates into CASRRDRGVFVDTEAFF. The variable domain in full, completed from reference TRBV5-1 and TRBJ1-1, reads KAGVTQTPRYLIKTRGQQVTLSCSPISGHRSVSWYQQTPGQGLQFLFEYFSETQRNKGNFPGRFSGRQFSNSRSEMNVSTLELGDSALYLCASRRDRGVFVDTEAFFGQGTRLTVV.

The chain joins TRBV5-1 to TRBJ1-1; 10 bases line up with TRBD1. This CDR3 is 15 amino acids long. The germline gives CDR1 SGHRS, CDR2 YFSETQ. V shed 3 bases, J shed 3 bases, and the junction held 5 bases outside the gene matches. CDR3 residues: CASSSRTGGDTEAFF. CDR3 coding DNA: TGCGCCAGCAGCTCACGGACAGGGGGGGACACTGAAGCTTTCTTT.

V gene TRBV20-1 combines with J gene TRBJ1-6, with no clear D. Germline loops: CDR1 DFQATT, CDR2 SNEGSKA (reference sequence). This CDR3 spans 16 amino acids. The V gene lost 4 bases and the J gene lost 4 bases, with 17 bases spanning the gap. The CDR3 DNA follows: TGCAGTGCTACGCCGGTTGGGAGGAATTATAATTCACCCCTCCACTTT. It codes for CSATPVGRNYNSPLHF.

This sequence joins TRBV28 and TRBJ2-5, with 8 nucleotides matching TRBD2. CDR3 length: 14 residues. J lost 1 base, V lost 8 bases, and 6 bases had no gene match. Germline loops: CDR1 MDHEN, CDR2 SYDVKM. CDR3: CASHPAGAQETQYF. The CDR3 nucleotides are TGTGCCAGCCACCCAGCGGGGGCCCAAGAGACCCAGTACTTC.

The gene calls are TRBV20-1 and TRBJ2-6; the D is unclear. The germline gives CDR1 DFQATT, CDR2 SNEGSKA (reference sequence). The CDR3 is 14 residues long. V was cut by 0 bases and J by 4 bases, with 7 bases left in between. The CDR3 is CSAREGAGANVLTF. CDR3 nucleotide sequence: TGCAGTGCTAGAGAGGGCGCCGGGGCCAACGTCCTGACTTTC.

This clonotype has only one observation. CDR3 protein: CASNEGMNTGELFF. For the CDR3, the DNA is TGTGCCAGCAACGAGGGGATGAACACCGGGGAGCTGTTTTTT. The chain recombines TRBV2 with TRBJ2-2, with D tentatively TRBD1 or TRBD2 (5 bases each). The CDR3 spans 14 residues. V lost 7 bases and J 1 base, leaving 10 bases between the germline ends. From germline, CDR1 is SNHLY and CDR2 FYNNEI.

This clonotype was seen a single time. The rearrangement uses TRBV28 and TRBJ1-5; D not resolved. V dropped 2 bases and J dropped 3 bases, with 14 bases sitting between them. The germline CDR1 and CDR2 sequences are MDHEN and SYDVKM. The CDR3 has 16 amino acids. The CDR3 coding sequence is TGTGCCAGCAGTTTAATAGTAGCCACGTTCAATCAGCCCCAGCATTTT. Its translation is CASSLIVATFNQPQHF.

The rearrangement joins TRBV10-3 to TRBJ2-4; D remains unclear. In germline, CDR1 is ENHRY, CDR2 SYGVKD. CDR3 length equals 14 residues. Trimming left V 4 bases short and J 0 bases short, with 7 bases between. The chain's CDR3 is CAISAELAKNIQYF. DNA of the CDR3: TGTGCCATCAGTGCGGAGTTAGCCAAAAACATTCAGTACTTC.

The chain recombines TRBV7-2 with TRBJ2-1, with 9 nucleotides matching TRBD2. V gave up 5 bases and J gave up 4 bases; unmatched junction bases: 9. The CDR3 extends over 16 amino acids. Germline lookup yields CDR1 SGHTA and CDR2 FQGNSA. The CDR3 nucleotides read TGTGCCAGCAGCCAAAATTGGCTAGCGGGGTACAATGAGCAGTTCTTC. This gives the protein CASSQNWLAGYNEQFF.